The T cell receptor beta chain described here comes from a study of glioma-infiltrating T cells. The CDR3 spans 22 residues. Germline V gene data show CDR1 as SEHNR and CDR2 as FQNEAQ (reference sequence). A remark on this clonotype: The antigen is undetermined. The junction shows a germline mismatch at one end, possibly a read error.

Amplification of TCR alpha and beta CDR3 regions from RNA used iRepertoire nested multiplex PCR. TCRdb re-analysed the multiplex PCR reads in MiXCR, keeping a single row per CDR3 protein. The table includes 100,000 to 150,000 distinct CDR3 sequences, under 25% detected once. Whole-study findings and limits: CDR3 overlap between tissue and blood was very small.

The chain is built from TRBV7-9 and TRBJ2-6, with a possible D match to TRBD1 (5 bases). The TCR was taken from a human donor with low-grade glioma or glioblastoma, undergoing nonglioma brain surgery, or in good health (not recorded which). Input material: glioma tissue, nonneoplastic brain tissue, or PBMCs (not recorded which). The CDR3, as DNA: TGTGCCAGCAGCTTGGCTTACCCTAAGGGGCGAACGTATCGCTCTGGGGCCAACGTCATGACTTTC. It encodes CASSLAYPKGRTYRSGANVMTF.